A single sample gave rise to the 22 T cell receptor beta chains below, sequenced in a study of post-analysis software for immune sequencing data. Unique molecular identifiers were built into the TCR beta cDNA libraries. MiXCR was run by TCRdb on the PCR reads, yielding one entry per CDR3 protein. The profile shows 750,000 to 950,000 distinct CDR3 sequences, about 53% of them singletons. No antigen has been assigned to these receptors. General study findings and limits: Among five TRBV segments more frequent in patients than controls were TRBV5-6, TRBV5-1 and TRBV20-1.

The source material was blood. The receptors originated from a girl between 5 and 17 years old with multiple sclerosis.

This clonotype was seen a single time. The rearrangement uses TRBV7-9 and TRBJ1-1, with unresolved D. This CDR3 has 15 residues. The germline V gene encodes CDR1 SEHNR and CDR2 FQNEAQ (reference sequence). V gave up 3 bases and J gave up 6 bases, with 17 bases separating them. The CDR3 here is CASSLSRPRPSEAFF. The CDR3 DNA reads TGTGCCAGCAGCTTGTCCAGGCCAAGGCCTTCTGAAGCTTTCTTT. Complete variable domain (other parts from reference TRBV7-9 and TRBJ1-1): DTGVSQNPRHKITKRGQNVTFRCDPISEHNRLYWYRQTLGQGPEFLTYFQNEAQLEKSRLLSDRFSAERPKGSFSTLEIQRTEQGDSAMYLCASSLSRPRPSEAFFGQGTRLTVV.

This chain joins TRBV15 and TRBJ1-2; possible D gene TRBD1, 6 bases. Trimming removed 1 base at V and 4 bases at J, with 13 bases between. This CDR3 is 15 amino acids long. Germline V gene sequence: CDR1 LNHNV, CDR2 YYDKDF (reference sequence). CDR3 residues: CATSRVGTGSYGYTF. DNA for the CDR3: TGTGCCACCAGCAGAGTAGGCACAGGGTCCTATGGCTACACCTTC.

The V and J genes are TRBV6-2 or TRBV6-3 and TRBJ2-1; 7 bases are shared with TRBD1. The V segment lost 4 bases and the J segment 2 bases; nucleotides outside the gene matches: 8. CDR1 and CDR2 from the germline V gene are MNHEY and SVGEGT. This CDR3 has 16 residues. DNA for the CDR3: TGTGCCAGCAGTTCTATTTACAGGGGACCCTACAATGAGCAGTTCTTC. Translated: CASSSIYRGPYNEQFF.

The chain uses TRBV5-1 and TRBJ2-5; TRBD2 matches at 10 bases. Near its end, the DNA agrees better with TRBJ2-7, so the J call may be wrong. Germline assignment: CDR1 SGHRS and CDR2 YFSETQ. This CDR3 contains 19 residues. CDR3 in DNA: TGCGCCAGCAGCCCAACACCCGGTCACAGCGGGAGGGCCGGTACCGAGCAGTACTTC. This gives the protein CASSPTPGHSGRAGTEQYF.

V is TRBV7-2 and J is TRBJ2-4, with 9 nucleotides matching TRBD1. With 1 base clipped from V and 0 bases from J, the junction kept 4 bases outside the gene matches. Germline V lookup: CDR1 SGHTA, CDR2 FQGNSA. This CDR3 is 17 amino acids long. The DNA for the CDR3 is TGTGCCAGCAGCTTAGTGGGACAGGGTCGAGCCAAAAACATTCAGTACTTC. Protein: CASSLVGQGRAKNIQYF.

The chain links TRBV7-2 to TRBJ2-3; D uncertain. Germline V gene data show CDR1 as SGHTA and CDR2 as FQGNSA. The CDR3 covers 14 residues. The V and J ends lost 1 base and 5 bases respectively, with 10 bases between them. The CDR3 DNA reads TGTGCCAGCAGCTTAGTCCCTGACTTAGATACGCAGTATTTT. Translated, it gives CASSLVPDLDTQYF.

The chain employs TRBV5-1 and TRBJ2-7, with a tentative D call TRBD2 (5 bases). The J call is in doubt because the DNA end fits TRBJ2-4 better. The CDR3 is 12 amino acids. Germline V lookup: CDR1 SGHRS, CDR2 YFSETQ. The DNA for the CDR3 is TGCGCCAGCAGCTTGGCGCGGGACATTCAGTACTTC. The encoded protein is CASSLARDIQYF.

The count of this clonotype is one. The chain couples TRBV6-6 to TRBJ1-2; D is unclear. Germline CDR1 reads MNHNY; CDR2 reads SVGAGI (reference sequence). The CDR3 length is 14 residues. Trimming took off 0 bases at V and 0 bases at J, with 5 bases between the two ends. The CDR3 protein is CASSYSSPNYGYTF. The CDR3 DNA follows: TGTGCCAGCAGTTACTCATCACCTAACTATGGCTACACCTTC.

The chain combines TRBV7-2 with TRBJ1-2; 7 nucleotides line up with TRBD1. The CDR3 covers 16 residues. V was pared by 0 bases and J by 6 bases, with 10 bases of the junction left unmatched. Germline lookup yields CDR1 SGHTA and CDR2 FQGNSA. CDR3 sequence reads: CASSLASGQGDNGYTF. The CDR3, as DNA: TGTGCCAGCAGCTTAGCGAGTGGGCAGGGGGACAATGGCTACACCTTC. Supplemented by reference TRBV7-2 and TRBJ1-2, the full variable domain reads GAGVSQSPSNKVTEKGKDVELRCDPISGHTALYWYRQSLGQGLEFLIYFQGNSAPDKSGLPSDRFSAERTGGSVSTLTIQRTQQEDSAVYLCASSLASGQGDNGYTFGSGTRLTVV.

The V gene is TRBV29-1, the J gene TRBJ2-7; D possibly corresponds to TRBD1 (6 bases). Germline V lookup: CDR1 SQVTM, CDR2 ANQGSEA. This CDR3 comprises 17 residues. V lost 1 base and J 4 bases, leaving 23 bases between the germline ends. Here the CDR3 DNA reads TGCAGCGTTGAAGGAGCGGAAACTCCGGGACACAAGTACGAGCAGTACTTC. Its protein product is CSVEGAETPGHKYEQYF.

This clonotype was recorded a few times. The rearrangement links TRBV20-1 to TRBJ2-1; 7 nucleotides align to TRBD2. The CDR3 extends over 14 amino acids. V lost 0 bases, J lost 4 bases, and 3 bases stayed unmatched. Germline lookup yields CDR1 DFQATT and CDR2 SNEGSKA (reference sequence). CDR3 loop: CSARDVGGYNEQFF. CDR3 nucleotides: TGCAGTGCTAGAGACGTGGGAGGGTACAATGAGCAGTTCTTC.

The chain uses TRBV21-1 and TRBJ1-5; the table's D call, TRBD1, was not checked against the DNA. TRBV21-1 is an annotated pseudogene. The CDR3 loop spans 18 amino acids. The chain's CDR3 is CASSKVPTGTGGNQPQHF. The CDR3 coding sequence is TGTGCCAGCAGCAAAGTCCCGACCGGGACAGGGGGCAATCAGCCCCAGCATTTT.

The CDR3 nucleotides are TGTGCCAGCAGTTTAAGGGAGGGGCCGGATTGGCAAAATCAGCCCCAGCATTTT. Its translation is CASSLREGPDWQNQPQHF. V usage is TRBV6-5 and J usage is TRBJ1-5; D possibly corresponds to TRBD1 (5 bases). The germline gives CDR1 MNHEY, CDR2 SVGAGI. Trimming pared 4 bases from V and 4 bases from J, leaving 23 bases between. This CDR3 is 18 amino acids long.

This clonotype was counted only a few times. The chain uses TRBV12-3 or TRBV12-4 and TRBJ2-4, with D maybe TRBD1 (6 bases). This CDR3 spans 15 amino acids. Trimming left V 1 base short and J 7 bases short, with 14 bases between. CDR3 in DNA: TGTGCCAGCAGTTTAGAAGACAGGCAGGGTAACATTCAGTACTTC. Translation gives CASSLEDRQGNIQYF.

Comment on this clonotype: One junction end disagrees with the germline gene, perhaps due to a read error. The chain employs TRBV7-3 and TRBJ2-3; tentative D call: TRBD2 (7 bases). The CDR3 totals 18 residues. The germline gives CDR1 SGHTA, CDR2 FQGTGA. The CDR3 reads CAGSERGGGAGRTDTQYF. The CDR3 nucleotides read TGTGCCGGCAGCGAGAGAGGGGGGGGCGCAGGCCGCACAGATACGCAGTATTTT.

This rearrangement joins TRBV4-1 to TRBJ2-5; 10 bases line up with TRBD1. J gave up 4 bases and V 3 bases, and 8 bases lay outside the gene matches. This CDR3 is built from 16 residues. In germline, CDR1 is MGHRA, CDR2 YSYEKL. The CDR3 loop reads CASSQVLGQGIETQYF. CDR3 DNA sequence: TGCGCCAGCAGCCAGGTTTTGGGACAGGGGATAGAGACCCAGTACTTC.

The sample holds a few counts of this clonotype. DNA for the CDR3: TGTGCCAGCAGTGAGGATTCGACGGGAGAGACCCAGTACTTC. It translates to CASSEDSTGETQYF. The rearrangement links TRBV6-1 to TRBJ2-5; D remains ambiguous. The CDR3 extends over 14 amino acids. The V gene's germline CDR1 is MNHNS and CDR2 SASEGT. The V gene lost 3 bases and the J gene lost 4 bases, with 12 bases spanning the gap.

In this sample, this clonotype turned up a few times. The CDR3 loop reads CASSSLNSPLHF. The CDR3 DNA is TGTGCCAGCAGCTCACTAAATTCACCCCTCCACTTT. The chain carries TRBV7-6 and TRBJ1-6; D not certain. CDR1 and CDR2 (germline): SGHVS, FNYEAQ. The CDR3 spans 12 residues. Trimming stripped 4 bases from V and 7 bases from J, with 5 bases between.

This sequence joins TRBV20-1 and TRBJ2-7, with 10 bases fitting TRBD2. CDR1 and CDR2 (germline): DFQATT, SNEGSKA (reference sequence). The CDR3 loop spans 13 amino acids. The V segment lost 3 bases and the J segment 9 bases; nucleotides outside the gene matches: 8. CDR3 sequence reads: CSASPSGRAGQYF. Written as DNA, the CDR3 is TGCAGTGCTAGTCCTAGCGGGAGAGCCGGGCAGTACTTC.

The chain's CDR3 is CASSHGARPAPTGEQYF. CDR3 coding DNA: TGTGCCAGCAGCCATGGGGCTCGACCTGCCCCTACTGGGGAGCAGTACTTC. The chain has TRBV3-1 and TRBJ2-7; D is possibly TRBD1 (5 bases). The CDR3 runs 17 residues. The V and J ends lost 3 bases and 7 bases respectively, with 25 bases between them. Germline V gene lookup returns CDR1 LGHDT and CDR2 YNNKEL (reference sequence).

This clonotype was counted only a few times. V and J are TRBV5-1 and TRBJ2-1; D gene unclear. The CDR3 runs to 14 residues. Germline V CDR1 and CDR2: SGHRS, YFSETQ. With 3 bases removed from V and 10 bases from J, the gap between germline ends came to 17 bases. The CDR3 region has the DNA TGCGCCAGCAGCTCTCCGCTAGGACCTGGGGAGCAGTTCTTC. This translates into CASSSPLGPGEQFF.

This sequence joins TRBV14 and TRBJ2-5; no firm D call. Germline CDR1 is SGHDN and CDR2 is FVKESK. V was cut by 3 bases and J by 3 bases, with 8 bases left in between. The CDR3 runs 13 residues. The chain's CDR3 is CASSHRVEETQYF. In DNA form, the CDR3 reads TGTGCCAGCAGCCATCGCGTGGAAGAGACCCAGTACTTC.